This TCR beta chain emerged from a study of shared clonotypes between healthy human individuals. There are 14 residues in the CDR3. V gave up 5 bases and J gave up 1 base, with 9 bases separating them. Germline CDR1 and CDR2: MNHEY and SVGAGI. Here immunoSEQ multiplex PCR was the method, and the copy in TCRdb shows in-frame clones only, minus some. The sample lists around 2.5 million clones, over 85% occurring once. A note on this clone: Other DNA sequences within the sample encode an identical CDR3.

Researchers partitioned CD4+ cells into CD45RA+ naive and CD45RA-negative memory subsets. The chain recombines TRBV6-5 with TRBJ2-1; D is undetermined. The sequence was collected from a man aged 18 to 29 in good health. Some clones in this sample may be carry-over from other donors' samples. Specimen: naive CD4+ T cells from PBMCs. Subset in this sample: CD45RA+ positively selected. In DNA, the CDR3 is TGTGCCAGCAGTCCGGGTAGGTCCTACAATGAGCAGTTCTTC. As protein: CASSPGRSYNEQFF.